These 29 T cell receptor beta chains were all obtained from the same sample, sequenced in a study of T cell changes during pregnancy in multiple sclerosis. Clones were sequenced by immunoSEQ multiplex PCR, and TCRdb holds only the in-frame ones, with some missing. Found here are tens of thousands of clones, about 90% of them singletons; the top ten hold about 0.73%. The sample was CD4+ T cells from peripheral blood mononuclear cells, taken before pregnancy. Receptors originate from a female donor with multiple sclerosis, enrolled in a pregnancy study.

The chain combines TRBV6-5 with TRBJ1-1; TRBD1 aligns across 8 bases. Looked up from germline, CDR1 is MNHEY and CDR2 is SVGAGI. The length of the CDR3 is 15 residues. V lost 2 bases to trimming and J lost 3 bases; unmatched junction nucleotides: 5. The CDR3 sequence is CASSYNRGFDTEAFF. CDR3 in DNA: TGTGCCAGCAGTTACAACAGGGGGTTTGACACTGAAGCTTTCTTT.

This clone has just one count. The V gene is TRBV7-2, the J gene TRBJ2-7, with 10 nucleotides matching TRBD1. This CDR3 comprises 15 residues. The V gene end was trimmed by 5 bases and the J gene end by 6 bases; junction bases not matched to a gene: 10. Germline lookup yields CDR1 SGHTA and CDR2 FQGNSA. DNA of the CDR3: TGTGCCAGCAGCCGACTCGGGACAGGGGCCTCCGAGCAGTACTTC. Its translation is CASSRLGTGASEQYF.

V gene TRBV19 combines with J gene TRBJ2-2, with 10 bases identical to TRBD1. The CDR3 has 16 amino acids. Germline-derived CDR1 and CDR2 are LNHDA and SQIVND (reference sequence). After removal of 8 bases from V and 6 bases from J, the junction contained 12 bases not matched to a gene. The CDR3 DNA sequence: TGTGCCAGTTCCCCATTGACAGGGGGCCCCGCCGGGGAGCTGTTTTTT. This codes for CASSPLTGGPAGELFF. The whole variable domain, filled in from reference TRBV19 and TRBJ2-2, reads DGGITQSPKYLFRKEGQNVTLSCEQNLNHDAMYWYRQDPGQGLRLIYYSQIVNDFQKGDIAEGYSVSREKKESFPLTVTSAQKNPTAFYLCASSPLTGGPAGELFFGEGSRLTVL.

The chain recombines TRBV2 with TRBJ2-3, with 11 bases aligning to TRBD2. CDR3 size: 13 residues. Germline V lookup: CDR1 SNHLY, CDR2 FYNNEI. J lost 9 bases, V lost 6 bases, and 5 bases had no gene match. CDR3 residues: CASRPLAGGTQYF. CDR3 nucleotide sequence: TGTGCCAGCAGACCCCTAGCGGGGGGCACGCAGTATTTT.

Details on this clone: This sample also contains other DNA sequences that code for the same CDR3. The chain carries TRBV6-4 and TRBJ1-6; D is perhaps TRBD1 (5 bases). V lost 6 bases and J lost 5, with 11 bases in between. CDR1 is MRHNA and CDR2 is SNTAGT in the germline V gene. The CDR3 has 14 amino acids. CDR3 sequence: CASRIGVDNSPLHF. In DNA, the CDR3 is TGTGCCAGCAGGATAGGGGTCGATAATTCACCCCTCCACTTT.

The V gene is TRBV11-3, the J gene TRBJ2-6, with a possible D match to TRBD1 (6 bases). Germline V gene data show CDR1 as SGHNT and CDR2 as YENEEA. The CDR3 is made up of 16 amino acids. V lost 3 bases and J 4 bases, leaving 13 bases between the germline ends. Written as DNA, the CDR3 is TGTGCCAGCAGCTTGGGGGCAGGGAACGGGGCCAACGTCCTGACTTTC. Amino acids: CASSLGAGNGANVLTF.

This clone was picked up one time. The J gene is TRBJ2-7, the V gene TRBV4-2, with a weak D call TRBD1 (5 bases). Trimming cost V 0 bases and J 3 bases, with 12 bases left between them. The CDR3 contains 15 residues. The germline V gene has CDR1 LGHNA and CDR2 YNFKEQ. The CDR3 region has the DNA TGTGCCAGCAGCCAAGATAGGGGCAGAGACTACGAGCAGTACTTC. It yields the protein CASSQDRGRDYEQYF.

The chain recombines TRBV15 with TRBJ1-5, with D perhaps TRBD1 (6 bases). This CDR3 region has 14 residues. From germline, CDR1 is LNHNV and CDR2 YYDKDF (reference sequence). The ends were cut back, 0 bases at V and 9 bases at J, with 12 bases in the middle. For the CDR3, the DNA is TGTGCCACCAGCAGAGATCAGGGGACGAGGCCCCAGCATTTT. Residues: CATSRDQGTRPQHF.

This sequence joins TRBV9 and TRBJ2-1, with TRBD2 matching over 13 bases. J was trimmed by 5 bases and V by 4 bases; bases with no gene match: 6. The germline CDR1 and CDR2 sequences are SGDLS and YYNGEE. This CDR3 has 16 amino acids. The CDR3 nucleotides are TGTGCCAGCAGCCCCCGACTAGCGGGGGGAAACAATGAGCAGTTCTTC. Encoded protein: CASSPRLAGGNNEQFF.

The chain uses TRBV18 and TRBJ1-3, with a possible D match to TRBD1 (5 bases). Trimming pared 2 bases from V and 2 bases from J, leaving 10 bases between. Germline values: CDR1 KGHSH, CDR2 LQKENI. This CDR3 is 15 amino acids long. CDR3: CASSPVTGTGNTIYF. The CDR3 DNA is TGTGCCAGCTCACCAGTCACAGGTACTGGAAACACCATATATTTT. The full variable domain, in which reference TRBV18 and TRBJ1-3 provide the parts outside the CDR3, is NAGVMQNPRHLVRRRGQEARLRCSPMKGHSHVYWYRQLPEEGLKFMVYLQKENIIDESGMPKERFSAEFPKEGPSILRIQQVVRGDSAAYFCASSPVTGTGNTIYFGEGSWLTVV.

This clone was recorded only once. The chain combines TRBV5-4 with TRBJ1-2; the D is unclear. This CDR3 has 13 residues. Deletions cut 0 bases from V and 2 bases from J, with 5 bases between. Germline lookup yields CDR1 SGHNT and CDR2 YYREEE (reference sequence). CDR3 DNA sequence: TGTGCCAGCAGCTTGGGAGTGAACTATGGCTACACCTTC. As protein: CASSLGVNYGYTF.

The chain has TRBV18 and TRBJ2-2; the D is unclear. The germline gives CDR1 KGHSH, CDR2 LQKENI. This CDR3 spans 16 amino acids. The V gene lost 6 bases and the J gene lost 1 base, with 15 bases spanning the gap. CDR3 nucleotide sequence: TGTGCCAGCTCGAACAGCCTCTTAGGGAACACCGGGGAGCTGTTTTTT. This translates into CASSNSLLGNTGELFF.

V and J are TRBV7-3 and TRBJ2-2, with 9 nucleotides matching TRBD2. CDR1 and CDR2 (germline): SGHTA, FQGTGA. The length of the CDR3 is 15 residues. The V gene end was trimmed by 3 bases and the J gene end by 7 bases; junction bases not matched to a gene: 6. CDR3 region: CASSFVSGGYGELFF. The CDR3 nucleotides are TGTGCCAGCAGCTTCGTGAGCGGGGGGTACGGGGAGCTGTTTTTT.

The chain is built from TRBV3-2 and TRBJ1-2. TRBV3-2 is labeled a pseudogene. This CDR3 has 9 residues. The CDR3 DNA reads as TGTGCCAGCAGCCCCCCCTTCACCTTC. Amino acids: CASSPPFTF.

The chain uses TRBV14 and TRBJ2-1; TRBD1 aligns across 9 bases. The V and J ends lost 3 bases and 3 bases, in that order; junction bases with no gene match: 6. CDR3 length: 16 residues. The germline V gene encodes CDR1 SGHDN and CDR2 FVKESK. The CDR3 reads CASSHRTGDNYNEQFF. The CDR3 DNA reads TGTGCCAGCAGCCACCGGACAGGGGATAACTACAATGAGCAGTTCTTC.

The genes are TRBV2 and TRBJ2-3; TRBD2 aligns across 7 bases. Germline V gene data show CDR1 as SNHLY and CDR2 as FYNNEI. V lost 7 bases to trimming and J lost 2 bases; unmatched junction nucleotides: 6. The CDR3 is made up of 14 amino acids. CDR3 nucleotides: TGTGCCAGCACCTATAGCGGGCTCACAGATACGCAGTATTTT. Translation gives CASTYSGLTDTQYF.

The rearrangement uses TRBV9 and TRBJ2-2, with 11 bases identical to TRBD2. Germline CDR1 SGDLS, CDR2 YYNGEE. V shed 4 bases, J shed 1 base, and the junction held 9 bases outside the gene matches. The CDR3 spans 18 residues. The CDR3 DNA follows: TGTGCCAGCAGCCAGAAGTTGGGACTAGCGGAGAACACCGGGGAGCTGTTTTTT. This sequence encodes CASSQKLGLAENTGELFF. Full variable domain (missing parts from reference TRBV9 and TRBJ2-2): DSGVTQTPKHLITATGQRVTLRCSPRSGDLSVYWYQQSLDQGLQFLIQYYNGEERAKGNILERFSAQQFPDLHSELNLSSLELGDSALYFCASSQKLGLAENTGELFFGEGSRLTVL.

The rearrangement uses TRBV19 and TRBJ1-2; 7 nucleotides line up with TRBD1. Germline V gene data show CDR1 as LNHDA and CDR2 as SQIVND (reference sequence). The CDR3 sequence is 14 residues long. Unmatched junction bases numbered 6, after V lost 6 bases and J lost 2 bases. Here the CDR3 reads CASRPTTGNYGYTF. As DNA, the CDR3 is TGTGCCAGTAGGCCCACGACAGGGAACTATGGCTACACCTTC.

This chain connects TRBV7-2 to TRBJ1-1; 8 bases are a match to TRBD1. The trim removed 5 bases at V and 5 bases at J, leaving 16 bases unmatched. Germline V gene sequence: CDR1 SGHTA, CDR2 FQGNSA. The CDR3 totals 17 residues. The CDR3 DNA reads TGTGCCAGCAGCCCCCCGGGACAGGCCATTGGTAGTACTGAAGCTTTCTTT. Amino acids: CASSPPGQAIGSTEAFF.

V usage is TRBV9 and J usage is TRBJ2-2, with 10 bases that match TRBD2. CDR1 is SGDLS, CDR2 YYNGEE, per germline. V dropped 4 bases and J dropped 9; count of bases not matched to a gene: 9. This CDR3 comprises 15 residues. The CDR3 protein is CASSSGAGGQRELFF. CDR3 nucleotides: TGTGCCAGCAGCTCCGGAGCGGGGGGGCAGAGGGAGCTGTTTTTT.

This chain connects TRBV9 to TRBJ2-3; D ambiguous. The CDR3 runs to 13 residues. Trimming removed 2 bases from V and 0 bases from J, with 4 bases in between. From germline, CDR1 is SGDLS and CDR2 YYNGEE. The CDR3 is CASSVTSTDTQYF. CDR3 bases: TGTGCCAGCAGCGTTACTAGCACAGATACGCAGTATTTT.

The chain uses TRBV7-2 and TRBJ2-3, with 9 bases that match TRBD2. The V segment lost 2 bases and the J segment 2 bases; nucleotides outside the gene matches: 2. There are 15 residues in the CDR3. The V gene's germline CDR1 is SGHTA and CDR2 FQGNSA. CDR3 in DNA: TGTGCCAGCAGCTTAAGCGGGGGGCTCACAGATACGCAGTATTTT. Its protein product is CASSLSGGLTDTQYF. Filled out from reference TRBV7-2 and TRBJ2-3, the complete variable domain reads GAGVSQSPSNKVTEKGKDVELRCDPISGHTALYWYRQSLGQGLEFLIYFQGNSAPDKSGLPSDRFSAERTGGSVSTLTIQRTQQEDSAVYLCASSLSGGLTDTQYFGPGTRLTVL.

The chain couples TRBV30 to TRBJ1-1; unclear D gene. Per the germline V gene, CDR1 is GTSNPN and CDR2 is SVGIG (reference sequence). V gave up 4 bases and J gave up 8 bases, with 14 bases separating them. The CDR3 is 12 residues long. The CDR3 is CAWKPSSGEAFF. CDR3 in DNA: TGTGCCTGGAAACCCAGCTCCGGGGAAGCTTTCTTT.

The J gene is TRBJ1-1, the V gene TRBV5-1, with D maybe TRBD1 (5 bases). The ends were cut back, 5 bases at V and 1 base at J, with 9 bases in the middle. The CDR3 extends over 13 amino acids. CDR1 is SGHRS and CDR2 is YFSETQ in the germline V gene. Written as DNA, the CDR3 is TGCGCCAGCAGGACCGACAGGAACACTGAAGCTTTCTTT. This encodes CASRTDRNTEAFF.

The rearrangement links TRBV5-6 to TRBJ1-1, with D perhaps matching TRBD1 (5 bases). Looked up from germline, CDR1 is SGHDT and CDR2 is YYEEEE. Trimming took 6 bases from V and 1 from J, leaving 13 bases between them. This CDR3 spans 14 amino acids. Written as DNA, the CDR3 is TGTGCCAGCAACTCGCCCCAGGGGAACACTGAAGCTTTCTTT. Protein sequence: CASNSPQGNTEAFF.

The DNA of the CDR3 is TGCGCCAGCCGCGGACAGGGGGCGGCCGGGGAGCTGTTTTTT. Amino acids: CASRGQGAAGELFF. The chain uses TRBV5-1 and TRBJ2-2; 11 bases agree with TRBD1. CDR1 is SGHRS and CDR2 is YFSETQ in the germline V gene. The V and J ends lost 7 bases and 6 bases, in that order; junction bases with no gene match: 5. This CDR3 has 14 residues.

The chain uses TRBV5-1 and TRBJ2-1, with 7 bases fitting TRBD2. CDR3 length: 15 residues. Germline CDR1 is SGHRS and CDR2 is YFSETQ. J was trimmed by 5 bases and V by 0 bases; bases with no gene match: 5. The DNA for the CDR3 is TGCGCCAGCAGCTTGGCCGAGAGCGGGAACAATGAGCAGTTCTTC. Its translation is CASSLAESGNNEQFF. Together with reference TRBV5-1 and TRBJ2-1, the CDR3 gives the full variable domain: KAGVTQTPRYLIKTRGQQVTLSCSPISGHRSVSWYQQTPGQGLQFLFEYFSETQRNKGNFPGRFSGRQFSNSRSEMNVSTLELGDSALYLCASSLAESGNNEQFFGPGTRLTVL.

This chain connects TRBV6-1 to TRBJ2-5; no definite D call. The germline CDR1 and CDR2 sequences are MNHNS and SASEGT. Between the trimmed V and J ends, which lost 2 bases and 5 bases, there was a span of 6 bases. The CDR3 contains 12 residues. Written as DNA, the CDR3 is TGTGCCAGCAGTGAAATTGAGGAGACCCAGTACTTC. Its protein product is CASSEIEETQYF.

The chain is built from TRBV20-1 and TRBJ2-5, with D unclear. In germline, CDR1 is DFQATT, CDR2 SNEGSKA (reference sequence). V lost 3 bases and J lost 5, with 7 bases in between. CDR3 length equals 11 residues. The DNA for the CDR3 is TGCAGTGCTAGGCGGCAGGAGACCCAGTACTTC. It encodes CSARRQETQYF.